This T cell receptor beta chain was retrieved from a study of PD-1 blockade in classical Hodgkin lymphoma. Study-wide results and limits: Compared with healthy donors, newly diagnosed patients reportedly showed lower baseline TCR diversity. A significant rise in TCR diversity was seen by C4D1 for CD4+ cells but not for CD8+ cells. Complete responders started with a diversity level that resembled newly diagnosed patients at baseline. Repertoire differences lack defined causes, possibly disease activity or prior therapy.

This clone was seen a handful of times. Its antigen is as yet unknown. Every patient had relapsed following autologous stem cell transplantation, and cohorts differed in brentuximab vedotin exposure. Measured with immunoSEQ multiplex PCR; TCRdb has only the in-frame clones, and not every one. Of about 43,000 clones listed, 65% to 85% are singletons. The receptor was isolated from a human donor with classical Hodgkin lymphoma. The sequences come from peripheral blood mononuclear cells (PBMCs), collected before the second cycle of nivolumab.

The DNA of the CDR3 is TGTGCCGCTCTAGCGGGTCGGTCGGGTAGCACAGATACGCAGTATTTT. This encodes CAALAGRSGSTDTQYF. The chain combines TRBV10-3 with TRBJ2-3, with 8 bases that match TRBD2. The CDR3 covers 16 residues. Germline trimming cut 11 bases from V and 0 bases from J; bases unmatched to any gene: 13. Germline V gives CDR1 ENHRY, CDR2 SYGVKD.